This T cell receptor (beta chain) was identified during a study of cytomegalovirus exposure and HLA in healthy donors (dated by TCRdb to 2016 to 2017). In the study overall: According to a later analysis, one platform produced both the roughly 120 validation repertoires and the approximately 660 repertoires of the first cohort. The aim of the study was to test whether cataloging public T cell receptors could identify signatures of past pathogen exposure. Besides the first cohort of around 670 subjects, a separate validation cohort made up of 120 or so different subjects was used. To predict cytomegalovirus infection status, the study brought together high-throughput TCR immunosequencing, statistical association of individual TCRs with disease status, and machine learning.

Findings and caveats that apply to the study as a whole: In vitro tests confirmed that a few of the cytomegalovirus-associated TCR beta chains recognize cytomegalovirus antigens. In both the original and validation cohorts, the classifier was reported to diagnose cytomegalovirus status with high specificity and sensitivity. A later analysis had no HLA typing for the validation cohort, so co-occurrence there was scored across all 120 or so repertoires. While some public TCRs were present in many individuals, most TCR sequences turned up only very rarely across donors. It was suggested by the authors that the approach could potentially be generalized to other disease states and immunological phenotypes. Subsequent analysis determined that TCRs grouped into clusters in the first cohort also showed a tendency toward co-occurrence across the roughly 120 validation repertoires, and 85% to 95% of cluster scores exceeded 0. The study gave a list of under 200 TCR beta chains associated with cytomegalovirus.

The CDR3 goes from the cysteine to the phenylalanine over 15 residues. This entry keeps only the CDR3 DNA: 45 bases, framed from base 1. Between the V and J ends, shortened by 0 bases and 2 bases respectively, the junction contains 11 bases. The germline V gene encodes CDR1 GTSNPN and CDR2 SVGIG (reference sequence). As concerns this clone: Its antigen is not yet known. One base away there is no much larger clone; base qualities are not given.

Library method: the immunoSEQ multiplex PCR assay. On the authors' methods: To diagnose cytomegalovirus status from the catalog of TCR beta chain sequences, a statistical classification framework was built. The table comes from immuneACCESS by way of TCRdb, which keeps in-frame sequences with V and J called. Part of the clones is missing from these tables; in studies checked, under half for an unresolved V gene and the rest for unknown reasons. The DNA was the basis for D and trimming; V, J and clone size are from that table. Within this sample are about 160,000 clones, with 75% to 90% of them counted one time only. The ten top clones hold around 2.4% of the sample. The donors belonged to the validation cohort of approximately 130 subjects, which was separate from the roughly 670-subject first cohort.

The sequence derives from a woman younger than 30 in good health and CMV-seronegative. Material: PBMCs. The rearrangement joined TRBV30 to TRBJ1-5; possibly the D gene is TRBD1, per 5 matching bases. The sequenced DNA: TGTGCCTGGAGTGTGGCGGGGGGGGGCAATCAGCCCCAGCATTTT. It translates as CAWSVAGGGNQPQHF.